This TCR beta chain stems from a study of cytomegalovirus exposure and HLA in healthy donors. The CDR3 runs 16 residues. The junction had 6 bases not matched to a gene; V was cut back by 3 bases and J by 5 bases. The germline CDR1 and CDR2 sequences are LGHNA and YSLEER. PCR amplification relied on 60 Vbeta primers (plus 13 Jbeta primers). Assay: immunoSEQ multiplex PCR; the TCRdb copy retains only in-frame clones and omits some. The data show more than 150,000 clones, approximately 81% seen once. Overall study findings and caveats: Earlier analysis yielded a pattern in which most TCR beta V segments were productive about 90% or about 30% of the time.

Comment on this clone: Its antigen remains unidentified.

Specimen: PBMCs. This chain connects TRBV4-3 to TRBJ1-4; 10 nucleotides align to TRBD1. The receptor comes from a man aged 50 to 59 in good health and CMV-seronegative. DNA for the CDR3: TGCGCCAGCAGCCAGGGACCGGGACAGGGGAATGAAAAACTGTTTTTT. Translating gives CASSQGPGQGNEKLFF.